The 8 T cell receptor beta chains reported below all come from one sample, sequenced in a study of T-cell reconstitution after alpha-beta-depleted transplantation in children. The TCRbeta library was prepared with unique molecular identifiers. Using its own MiXCR run on the PCR reads, TCRdb lists one record per CDR3 protein. Of 110,000 or so distinct CDR3 sequences listed, approximately 6.4% are singletons. The specimen comprised PBMCs, mostly from graft donor cells, sampled 360 days after TCRalphabeta/CD19-depleted stem cell transplant. These receptors all come from a male patient aged 2-9 years who had a stem cell transplant for acute lymphoblastic leukemia, so the T cells may come from the graft donor.

The table lists this clonotype with many counts. The chain combines TRBV29-1 with TRBJ1-2, with 7 positions matching TRBD1. The CDR3 covers 12 residues. J was trimmed by 14 bases and V by 3 bases; bases with no gene match: 12. CDR1 is SQVTM and CDR2 is ANQGSEA in the germline V gene. CDR3 residues: CSVEGDSGAGTF. In nucleotides, the CDR3 is TGCAGCGTTGAGGGGGACAGTGGGGCGGGAACCTTC.

The chain uses TRBV2 and TRBJ2-5; possibly TRBD2 for D (5 bases). The germline CDR1 and CDR2 sequences are SNHLY and FYNNEI. V gave up 1 base and J gave up 2 bases, with 17 bases separating them. The CDR3 loop spans 17 amino acids. Here the CDR3 DNA reads TGTGCCAGCAGTGAAGGAATTAGGGAGAGGCGACAAGAGACCCAGTACTTC. It encodes CASSEGIRERRQETQYF.

This clonotype was detected ten times or more. V usage is TRBV12-3 or TRBV12-4 and J usage is TRBJ2-2; 9 nucleotides line up with TRBD1. This CDR3 contains 15 residues. With V trimmed by 6 bases and J by 4 bases, 6 bases remained unmatched. The CDR3 loop is CASRTTGQGTGELFF. Written as DNA, the CDR3 is TGTGCCAGCAGAACCACGGGACAGGGCACCGGGGAGCTGTTTTTT.

V and J are TRBV10-3 and TRBJ1-1; D call uncertain. With 9 bases removed from V and 1 base from J, the gap between germline ends came to 12 bases. CDR3 length: 13 residues. Per germline, CDR1 ENHRY and CDR2 SYGVKD. The CDR3: CAIQTVENTEAFF. The CDR3 nucleotides are TGTGCCATTCAGACGGTAGAGAACACTGAAGCTTTCTTT.

The J gene is TRBJ2-7, the V gene TRBV7-9; a possible D gene is TRBD1 (5 bases). Germline loops: CDR1 SEHNR, CDR2 FQNEAQ (reference sequence). The CDR3 covers 16 residues. Trimming pared 3 bases from V and 2 bases from J, leaving 17 bases between. In nucleotides, the CDR3 is TGTGCCAGCAGCTTGGAAGGGGAAGGGCCGGCCTACGAGCAGTACTTC. It encodes CASSLEGEGPAYEQYF.

This clonotype has at least ten counts. The chain has TRBV4-3 and TRBJ2-7; weak D call: TRBD2 (5 bases). The CDR3 extends over 16 amino acids. The V and J ends lost 0 bases and 1 base respectively, with 13 bases between them. From germline, CDR1 is LGHNA and CDR2 YSLEER. CDR3 sequence: CASSQDLAGLSYEQYF. CDR3 bases: TGCGCCAGCAGCCAAGATCTCGCGGGTTTATCCTACGAGCAGTACTTC.

This clonotype was seen at least ten times. The V and J genes are TRBV27 and TRBJ1-2; D unclear. Germline loops: CDR1 MNHEY, CDR2 SMNVEV (reference sequence). This CDR3 comprises 15 residues. V was clipped by 5 bases and J by 4 bases, with 17 bases between them. The CDR3 spells CASSPESSSVYGYTF. The CDR3 nucleotides read TGTGCCAGCAGTCCAGAGTCCTCTTCTGTCTATGGCTACACCTTC.

This clonotype was detected ten times or more. The rearrangement joins TRBV4-3 to TRBJ1-2, with a weak D call TRBD1 (6 bases). Trimming left V 4 bases short and J 4 bases short, with 16 bases between. Germline CDR1 is LGHNA and CDR2 is YSLEER. The CDR3 covers 15 residues. CDR3 sequence (DNA): TGCGCCAGCAGCCCCGTGGACAGCACCTTCTATGGCTACACCTTC. Protein sequence: CASSPVDSTFYGYTF.